The 32 T cell receptor beta chains listed next were all sequenced from one sample in a study of breast tumors, draining lymph nodes, adjacent tissues. One entry per CDR3 protein, called by TCRdb with MiXCR from the multiplex PCR reads. The sample lists 5,000 to 7,500 distinct CDR3 sequences, approximately 42% occurring once. The specimen sequenced was tumor-adjacent breast tissue. The receptors derive from a female donor with breast cancer. Some clones in this sample may be carry-over from other donors' samples.

This clonotype was counted ten times or more. The gene calls are TRBV3-1 and TRBJ2-7, with D maybe TRBD2 (5 bases). Trimming pared 4 bases from V and 2 bases from J, leaving 12 bases between. Germline CDR1 reads LGHDT; CDR2 reads YNNKEL (reference sequence). The CDR3 loop spans 14 amino acids. This CDR3 is CASSPRWRAYEQYF. DNA of the CDR3: TGTGCCAGCAGCCCGAGGTGGCGGGCCTACGAGCAGTACTTC.

This clonotype was recorded at least ten times. The gene calls are TRBV19 and TRBJ2-2; 11 bases match TRBD2. The CDR3 consists of 15 residues. Germline loops: CDR1 LNHDA, CDR2 SQIVND (reference sequence). J lost 1 base, V lost 6 bases, and 1 base had no gene match. The CDR3 region is CASRLAGGNTGELFF. The DNA of the CDR3 is TGTGCCAGTAGGCTAGCGGGAGGGAACACCGGGGAGCTGTTTTTT.

Regarding this clonotype: The junction differs from germline at one of its ends, possibly a read error. This rearrangement joins TRBV5-5 to TRBJ1-5; the D is unclear. Germline-derived CDR1 and CDR2 are SGHKS and YYEKEE (reference sequence). The CDR3 totals 12 residues. The CDR3 here is CASSLVDQPHHF. CDR3 in DNA: TGCGCCAGCAGCTTAGTCGATCAGCCCCATCATTTT.

This clonotype is medium-sized (0.01 to 0.1%) in the sample. V is TRBV7-2 and J is TRBJ2-5, with a possible D match to TRBD2 (5 bases). Looked up from germline, CDR1 is SGHTA and CDR2 is FQGNSA. This CDR3 spans 16 amino acids. V lost 3 bases and J 5 bases, leaving 19 bases between the germline ends. The CDR3 nucleotides are TGTGCCAGCAGCTTCACCCCGGGGTCCCTTGGGGAGACCCAGTACTTC. Protein: CASSFTPGSLGETQYF.

This clonotype was picked up many times. The chain joins TRBV4-2 to TRBJ2-3; TRBD2 aligns across 9 bases. The CDR3 consists of 17 residues. V lost 0 bases and J lost 4; bases outside the gene matches: 8. Germline CDR1 and CDR2: LGHNA and YNFKEQ. The CDR3 spells CASSQDGAGGGADTQYF. The CDR3 region has the DNA TGTGCCAGCAGCCAAGATGGAGCGGGAGGAGGGGCAGATACGCAGTATTTT.

This clonotype appeared many times. The genes are TRBV5-5 and TRBJ1-4; no clear D gene. This CDR3 region has 16 residues. V gave up 1 base and J gave up 8 bases, with 18 bases separating them. Germline V gene lookup returns CDR1 SGHKS and CDR2 YYEKEE (reference sequence). This CDR3 is CASSLSYMGGGEKLFF. For the CDR3, the DNA is TGTGCCAGCAGCTTGAGTTATATGGGAGGAGGGGAAAAACTGTTTTTT.

In this sample, this clonotype turned up many times. The chain recombines TRBV4-1 with TRBJ2-3; D not certain. This CDR3 contains 15 residues. With 1 base removed from V and 1 base from J, the gap between germline ends came to 9 bases. CDR1 and CDR2 from the germline V gene are MGHRA and YSYEKL. CDR3 coding DNA: TGCGCCAGCAGCCAAGTGGAAACTGGCACAGATACGCAGTATTTT. It codes for CASSQVETGTDTQYF.

By proportion, this clonotype is medium-sized (0.01 to 0.1%). V usage is TRBV11-2 and J usage is TRBJ2-1; tentatively, D is TRBD2 (5 bases). This CDR3 contains 16 residues. V was trimmed by 1 base and J by 0 bases, leaving 10 bases between them. Germline CDR1 reads SGHAT; CDR2 reads FQNNGV. In nucleotides, the CDR3 is TGTGCCAGCAGCTTAGGGACTTCTAGCTCCTACAATGAGCAGTTCTTC. Its protein product is CASSLGTSSSYNEQFF.

This clonotype was observed many times. V usage is TRBV3-1 and J usage is TRBJ2-5, with TRBD2 as a possible D gene (6 bases). V lost 4 bases to trimming and J lost 4 bases, with 13 bases between them. This CDR3 is built from 14 residues. Germline CDR1 and CDR2: LGHDT and YNNKEL (reference sequence). DNA for the CDR3: TGTGCCAGCAGCCTAGGAGGGGATCGAGAGACCCAGTACTTC. Encoded protein: CASSLGGDRETQYF.

By share, this clonotype counts as medium-sized. This chain links TRBV20-1 with TRBJ2-1; 11 bases align to TRBD2. CDR3 length equals 13 residues. V shed 5 bases, J shed 10 bases, and the junction held 7 bases outside the gene matches. Germline V gene data show CDR1 as DFQATT and CDR2 as SNEGSKA (reference sequence). The CDR3 sequence is CSAPTSGSWEQFF. CDR3 coding DNA: TGCAGTGCTCCCACTAGCGGGAGTTGGGAGCAGTTCTTC.

This clonotype appeared a few times. V is TRBV29-1 and J is TRBJ1-2, with a possible D match to TRBD1 (5 bases). Trimming took 3 bases from V and 7 from J, leaving 12 bases between them. Looked up from germline, CDR1 is SQVTM and CDR2 is ANQGSEA. This CDR3 spans 12 amino acids. The CDR3 sequence is CSVDWQGGGYTF. In DNA form, the CDR3 reads TGCAGCGTTGATTGGCAGGGCGGTGGCTACACCTTC.

Many counts were recorded for this clonotype. V and J are TRBV3-1 and TRBJ2-3, with 9 bases identical to TRBD2. The CDR3 is 16 amino acids. With 1 base clipped from V and 1 base from J, the junction kept 3 bases outside the gene matches. Germline V gene sequence: CDR1 LGHDT, CDR2 YNNKEL (reference sequence). CDR3 bases: TGTGCCAGCAGCCAAGGAATAGCGGGGGGCACAGATACGCAGTATTTT. It encodes CASSQGIAGGTDTQYF.

This clonotype qualifies as medium-sized. The V gene is TRBV20-1, the J gene TRBJ2-1; D unresolved. CDR1 DFQATT and CDR2 SNEGSKA come from the germline V gene (reference sequence). This CDR3 contains 13 residues. Deletions cut 1 base from V and 7 bases from J, with 11 bases between. For the CDR3, the DNA is TGCAGTGCTAGAGTATATAGTTTTAATGAGCAGTTCTTC. Its protein product is CSARVYSFNEQFF.

As for this clonotype: Possible read error: a much larger clone is one base away. The rearrangement links TRBV20-1 to TRBJ1-3, with a weak D call TRBD1 (5 bases). Germline V gives CDR1 DFQATT, CDR2 SNEGSKA (reference sequence). The length of the CDR3 is 11 residues. The CDR3 reads CSAGRGSTIYF. The CDR3 DNA reads as TGCAGTGCTGGAAGGGGAAGCACCATATATTTT.

This clonotype occurred many times. The V call is TRBV20-1, the J call TRBJ1-1, with 8 bases matching TRBD1. V shed 2 bases, J shed 5 bases, and the junction held 7 bases outside the gene matches. The CDR3 sequence is 14 residues long. Germline V gene lookup returns CDR1 DFQATT and CDR2 SNEGSKA (reference sequence). The CDR3 DNA follows: TGCAGTGCTAGACGACCCCGGACAGGGACTGAAGCTTTCTTT. It is translated as CSARRPRTGTEAFF.

The chain is built from TRBV10-1 and TRBJ1-5; D call uncertain. Between the trimmed V and J ends, which lost 10 bases and 6 bases, there was a span of 16 bases. This CDR3 has 13 residues. CDR1 and CDR2 (germline): WNHNN, SYGVQD (reference sequence). CDR3 region: CATSIGVGQPQHF. The CDR3 DNA is TGCGCCACCTCGATCGGGGTCGGTCAGCCCCAGCATTTT.

The chain has TRBV5-6 and TRBJ1-3, with D perhaps TRBD1 (6 bases). Germline-derived CDR1 and CDR2 are SGHDT and YYEEEE. This CDR3 comprises 15 residues. Trimming pared 4 bases from V and 0 bases from J, leaving 11 bases between. The CDR3 protein is CASSLPDSSGNTIYF. CDR3 nucleotides: TGTGCCAGCAGCCTGCCGGACAGCTCTGGAAACACCATATATTTT.

A few counts support this clonotype. The V and J genes are TRBV19 and TRBJ1-4; no reliable D call. Trimming stripped 3 bases from V and 0 bases from J, with 8 bases between. The CDR3 covers 15 residues. Looked up from germline, CDR1 is LNHDA and CDR2 is SQIVND (reference sequence). The CDR3 nucleotides are TGTGCCAGTAGTATGGGAGTTGCAACTAATGAAAAACTGTTTTTT. Translation gives CASSMGVATNEKLFF. Variable domain in full (rest from reference TRBV19 and TRBJ1-4): DGGITQSPKYLFRKEGQNVTLSCEQNLNHDAMYWYRQDPGQGLRLIYYSQIVNDFQKGDIAEGYSVSREKKESFPLTVTSAQKNPTAFYLCASSMGVATNEKLFFGSGTQLSVL.

This chain joins TRBV13 and TRBJ1-6; TRBD1 might be the D (5 bases). The ends were cut back, 1 base at V and 14 bases at J, with 9 bases in the middle. In germline, CDR1 is PRHDT, CDR2 FYEKMQ (reference sequence). CDR3 size: 12 residues. The CDR3 loop reads CASSLAKGALHF. The CDR3 nucleotides read TGTGCCAGCAGCTTAGCCAAAGGGGCCCTCCACTTT.

This clonotype has a count of ten or more. This sequence may be a read error, since a much larger clone differs from it by one base. The chain has TRBV5-6 and TRBJ2-7; D not resolved. The germline CDR1 and CDR2 sequences are SGHDT and YYEEEE. The CDR3 runs to 13 residues. CDR3 in DNA: TGTGCCAGCAGCTTGTATTCACTTTTTGAGCGGTACTTC. It is translated as CASSLYSLFERYF. Based on the CDR3 plus reference TRBV5-6 and TRBJ2-7, the full variable domain is DAGVTQSPTHLIKTRGQQVTLRCSPKSGHDTVSWYQQALGQGPQFIFQYYEEEERQRGNFPDRFSGHQFPNYSSELNVNALLLGDSALYLCASSLYSLFERYFGPGTRLTVT.

This clonotype was recorded at least ten times. A single base separates this from a much larger clone, so it may be a read error. This sequence joins TRBV19 and TRBJ2-1; TRBD2 matches at 7 bases. Germline V gene lookup returns CDR1 LNHDA and CDR2 SQIVND (reference sequence). CDR3 size: 15 residues. The CDR3 spells CTSSIEGTTYNEQFF. The CDR3 DNA follows: TGTACCAGTAGTATAGAAGGGACTACCTACAATGAGCAGTTCTTC. The full variable domain, rest sourced from reference TRBV19 and TRBJ2-1, is DGGITQSPKYLFRKEGQNVTLSCEQNLNHDAMYWYRQDPGQGLRLIYYSQIVNDFQKGDIAEGYSVSREKKESFPLTVTSAQKNPTAFYLCTSSIEGTTYNEQFFGPGTRLTVL.

This chain joins TRBV4-3 and TRBJ2-5, with TRBD1 identical over 9 bases. The CDR3 is 14 amino acids. J gave up 3 bases and V 1 base, and 0 bases lay outside the gene matches. Germline CDR1 and CDR2: LGHNA and YSLEER. CDR3 DNA sequence: TGCGCCAGCAGCCAAGGGACAGGGGAAGAGACCCAGTACTTC. The encoded protein is CASSQGTGEETQYF.

This clonotype was observed at least ten times. The CDR3 sequence is CASSFTDTQYF. The CDR3 DNA is TGTGCCAGCAGTTTTACAGATACGCAGTATTTT. The J gene is TRBJ2-3, the V gene TRBV12-3 or TRBV12-4; D call uncertain. This CDR3 is 11 amino acids long. V dropped 3 bases and J dropped 3 bases, with 1 base sitting between them.

This clonotype showed up many times. The V call is TRBV6-5, the J call TRBJ2-3; 10 bases are shared with TRBD1. Unmatched junction bases numbered 7, after V lost 6 bases and J lost 4 bases. CDR3 length: 15 amino acids. Germline V CDR1 and CDR2: MNHEY, SVGAGI. In DNA, the CDR3 is TGTGCCAGCAGCCCCGGGACAGGGGCTGCAGATACGCAGTATTTT. Amino acid sequence: CASSPGTGAADTQYF.

This clonotype was counted at least ten times. This chain uses TRBV7-2 with TRBJ2-2, with a weak D call TRBD2 (6 bases). The V end lost 5 bases, the J end lost 3 bases, and 10 bases lay between the germline ends. Germline V gene data show CDR1 as SGHTA and CDR2 as FQGNSA. This CDR3 is built from 14 residues. The CDR3 here is CASSRGTYTGELFF. The CDR3 DNA reads as TGTGCCAGCAGCCGCGGGACTTACACCGGGGAGCTGTTTTTT.

This clonotype is judged large. The genes are TRBV5-1 and TRBJ2-7; D not resolved. V was shortened by 3 bases and J by 0 bases, with 7 bases between the two germline ends. This CDR3 is built from 13 residues. Per the germline V gene, CDR1 is SGHRS and CDR2 is YFSETQ. The CDR3: CASSSRLSYEQYF. The CDR3, as DNA: TGCGCCAGCAGCTCCAGGCTCTCCTACGAGCAGTACTTC.

The table lists this clonotype with many counts. This chain links TRBV6-1 with TRBJ1-4, with TRBD1 matching over 9 bases. Per germline, CDR1 MNHNS and CDR2 SASEGT. The ends lost 4 bases at V and 7 bases at J; junction bases unmatched: 7. CDR3 length equals 15 residues. The CDR3 loop reads CASSVTGTGSEKLFF. CDR3 DNA: TGTGCCAGCAGTGTTACCGGGACAGGGTCTGAAAAACTGTTTTTT.

This clonotype is categorized as medium-sized. This chain joins TRBV20-1 and TRBJ2-7; unclear D gene. The CDR3 is 15 amino acids. The germline V gene encodes CDR1 DFQATT and CDR2 SNEGSKA (reference sequence). V lost 4 bases, J lost 0 bases, and 16 bases lay in between. CDR3 DNA: TGCAGTGCTAACGAATTTGGCGGACCCTCCTACGAGCAGTACTTC. It encodes CSANEFGGPSYEQYF.

This clonotype occurred many times. The chain couples TRBV19 to TRBJ2-7; 16 bases align to TRBD2. The germline CDR1 and CDR2 sequences are LNHDA and SQIVND (reference sequence). The CDR3 is 14 residues long. V shed 9 bases and J 5 bases; nucleotides not matched to a gene: 4. The CDR3: CASQGLAGGDEQYF. The CDR3 DNA is TGTGCCAGCCAGGGACTAGCGGGAGGGGACGAGCAGTACTTC.

This clonotype is medium-sized by share. The V call is TRBV6-2 or TRBV6-3, the J call TRBJ1-2; D is unclear. V was clipped by 2 bases and J by 9 bases, with 10 bases between them. There are 12 residues in the CDR3. The germline V gene has CDR1 MNHEY and CDR2 SVGEGT. The CDR3 DNA reads as TGTGCCAGCAGTTACCCCGACTCTCGCTACACCTTC. Its protein product is CASSYPDSRYTF.

The genes are TRBV15 and TRBJ1-3; a weak D match, TRBD1 (6 bases). Trimming removed 5 bases from V and 3 bases from J, with 11 bases in between. The CDR3 has 14 residues. The germline V gene has CDR1 LNHNV and CDR2 YYDKDF (reference sequence). This CDR3 is CATSGGGLGNTIYF. Here the CDR3 DNA reads TGTGCCACCAGCGGTGGGGGGCTTGGAAACACCATATATTTT.

This chain joins TRBV5-6 and TRBJ1-2, with D possibly TRBD1 on 5 matching bases. This CDR3 is 14 amino acids long. Germline assignment: CDR1 SGHDT and CDR2 YYEEEE. Trimming cost V 0 bases and J 4 bases, with 10 bases left between them. The CDR3 nucleotides are TGTGCCAGCAGCTTGGGCAGGGTGCCCTATGGCTACACCTTC. Amino acids: CASSLGRVPYGYTF.